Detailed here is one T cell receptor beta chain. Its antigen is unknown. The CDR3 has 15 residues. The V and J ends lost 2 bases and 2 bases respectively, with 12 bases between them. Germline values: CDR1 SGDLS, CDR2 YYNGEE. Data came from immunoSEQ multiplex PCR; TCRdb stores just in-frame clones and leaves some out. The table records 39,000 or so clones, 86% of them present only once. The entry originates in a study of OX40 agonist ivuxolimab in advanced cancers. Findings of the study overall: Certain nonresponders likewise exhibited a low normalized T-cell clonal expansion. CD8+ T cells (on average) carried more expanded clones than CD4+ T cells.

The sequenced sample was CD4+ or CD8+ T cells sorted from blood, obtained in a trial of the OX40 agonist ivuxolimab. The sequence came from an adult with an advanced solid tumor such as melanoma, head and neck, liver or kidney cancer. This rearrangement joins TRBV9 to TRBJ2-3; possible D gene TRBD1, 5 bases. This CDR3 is CASSVKGAITDTQYF. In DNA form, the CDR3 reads TGTGCCAGCAGCGTGAAAGGGGCCATCACAGATACGCAGTATTTT.